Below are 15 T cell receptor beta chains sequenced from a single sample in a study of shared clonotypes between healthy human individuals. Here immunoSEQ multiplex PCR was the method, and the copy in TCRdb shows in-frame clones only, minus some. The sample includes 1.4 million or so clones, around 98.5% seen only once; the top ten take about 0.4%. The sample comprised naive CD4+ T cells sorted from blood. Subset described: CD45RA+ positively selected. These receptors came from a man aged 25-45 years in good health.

Written as DNA, the CDR3 is TGTGCCAGCAGGGGGACAGCGAACACCGGGGAGCTGTTTTTT. This translates into CASRGTANTGELFF. The chain employs TRBV25-1 and TRBJ2-2; 7 bases are shared with TRBD1. From germline, CDR1 is MGHDK and CDR2 SYGVNS. This CDR3 is 14 amino acids long. The V gene end was trimmed by 6 bases and the J gene end by 0 bases; junction bases not matched to a gene: 1.

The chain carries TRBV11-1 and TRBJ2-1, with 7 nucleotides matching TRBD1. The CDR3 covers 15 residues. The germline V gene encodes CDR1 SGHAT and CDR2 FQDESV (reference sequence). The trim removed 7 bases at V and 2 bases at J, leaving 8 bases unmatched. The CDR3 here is CASKSRDSPYNEQFF. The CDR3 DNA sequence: TGTGCCAGCAAGAGTCGGGACAGTCCCTACAATGAGCAGTTCTTC.

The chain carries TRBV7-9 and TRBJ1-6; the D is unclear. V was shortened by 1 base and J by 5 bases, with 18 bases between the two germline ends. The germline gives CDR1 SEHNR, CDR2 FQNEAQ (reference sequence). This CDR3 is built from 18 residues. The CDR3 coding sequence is TGTGCCAGCAGCTTAGTATTCCGGGAGTTAGGTGATAATTCACCCCTCCACTTT. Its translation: CASSLVFRELGDNSPLHF.

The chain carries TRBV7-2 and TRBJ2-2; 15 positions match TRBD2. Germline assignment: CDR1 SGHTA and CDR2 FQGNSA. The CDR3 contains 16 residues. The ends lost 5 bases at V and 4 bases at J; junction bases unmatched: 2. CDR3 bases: TGTGCCAGCAGCAAGGGACTAGCGGGGGGCACCGGGGAGCTGTTTTTT. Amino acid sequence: CASSKGLAGGTGELFF.

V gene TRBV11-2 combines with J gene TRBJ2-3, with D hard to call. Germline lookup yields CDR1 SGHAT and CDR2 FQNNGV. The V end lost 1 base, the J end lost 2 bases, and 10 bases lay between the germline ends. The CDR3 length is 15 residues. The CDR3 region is CASSLAQHFTDTQYF. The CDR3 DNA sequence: TGTGCCAGCAGCTTAGCACAGCACTTCACAGATACGCAGTATTTT.

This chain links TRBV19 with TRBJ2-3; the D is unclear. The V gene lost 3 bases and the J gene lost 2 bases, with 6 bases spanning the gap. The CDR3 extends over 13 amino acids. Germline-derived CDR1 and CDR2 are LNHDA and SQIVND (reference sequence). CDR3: CASSIGYTDTQYF. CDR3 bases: TGTGCCAGTAGTATCGGATACACAGATACGCAGTATTTT.

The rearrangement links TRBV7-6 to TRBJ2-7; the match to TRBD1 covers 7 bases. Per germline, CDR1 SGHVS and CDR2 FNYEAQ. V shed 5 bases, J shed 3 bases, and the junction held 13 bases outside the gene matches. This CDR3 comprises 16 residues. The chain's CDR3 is CASSKFGSGQNYEQYF. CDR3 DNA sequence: TGTGCCAGCAGCAAATTTGGATCGGGACAGAACTACGAGCAGTACTTC.

In DNA, the CDR3 is TGCGCCAGCAGCCAAGACGTAGGGTCTGAAAAACTGTTTTTT. It translates to CASSQDVGSEKLFF. The gene calls are TRBV4-3 and TRBJ1-4, with no clear D. The length of the CDR3 is 14 residues. V lost 0 bases, J lost 7 bases, and 9 bases lay in between. Germline V lookup: CDR1 LGHNA, CDR2 YSLEER.

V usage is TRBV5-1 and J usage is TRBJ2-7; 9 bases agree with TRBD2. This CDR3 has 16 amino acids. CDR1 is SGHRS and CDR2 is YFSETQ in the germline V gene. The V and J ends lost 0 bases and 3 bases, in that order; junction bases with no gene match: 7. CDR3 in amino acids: CASSLALAGEGYEQYF. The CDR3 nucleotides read TGCGCCAGCAGCTTGGCCTTAGCGGGAGAGGGCTACGAGCAGTACTTC. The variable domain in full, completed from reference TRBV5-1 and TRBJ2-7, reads KAGVTQTPRYLIKTRGQQVTLSCSPISGHRSVSWYQQTPGQGLQFLFEYFSETQRNKGNFPGRFSGRQFSNSRSEMNVSTLELGDSALYLCASSLALAGEGYEQYFGPGTRLTVT.

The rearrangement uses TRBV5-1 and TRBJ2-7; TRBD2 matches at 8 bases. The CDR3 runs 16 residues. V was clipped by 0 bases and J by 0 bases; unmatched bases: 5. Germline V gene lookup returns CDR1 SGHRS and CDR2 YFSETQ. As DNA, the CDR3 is TGCGCCAGCAGCTTGGACGGGAGGGCCGTCTCCTACGAGCAGTACTTC. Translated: CASSLDGRAVSYEQYF.

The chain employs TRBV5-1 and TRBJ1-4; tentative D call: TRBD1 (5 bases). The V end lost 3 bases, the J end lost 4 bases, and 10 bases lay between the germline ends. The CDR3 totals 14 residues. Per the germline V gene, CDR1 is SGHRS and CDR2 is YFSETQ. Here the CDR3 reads CASSSGELNEKLFF. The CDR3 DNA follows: TGCGCCAGCAGCTCGGGGGAACTTAATGAAAAACTGTTTTTT.

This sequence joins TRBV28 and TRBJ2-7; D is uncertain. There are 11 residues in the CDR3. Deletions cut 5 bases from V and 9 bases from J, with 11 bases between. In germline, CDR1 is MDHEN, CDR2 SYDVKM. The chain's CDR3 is CASSLPPGQYF. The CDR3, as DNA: TGTGCCAGCAGTCTGCCGCCTGGGCAGTACTTC.

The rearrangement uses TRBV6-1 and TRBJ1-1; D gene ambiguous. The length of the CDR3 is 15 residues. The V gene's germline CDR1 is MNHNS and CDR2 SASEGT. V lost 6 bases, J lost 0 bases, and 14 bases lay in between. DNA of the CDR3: TGTGCCAGCAGCCCTCGCCCCCGGGTGAACACTGAAGCTTTCTTT. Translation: CASSPRPRVNTEAFF.

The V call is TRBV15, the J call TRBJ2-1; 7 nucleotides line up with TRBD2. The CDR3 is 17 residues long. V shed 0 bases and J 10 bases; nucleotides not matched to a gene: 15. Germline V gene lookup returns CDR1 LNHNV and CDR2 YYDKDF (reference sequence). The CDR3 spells CATSRDFGGRERVEQFF. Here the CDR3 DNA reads TGTGCCACCAGCAGAGACTTCGGCGGGAGAGAACGGGTAGAGCAGTTCTTC.

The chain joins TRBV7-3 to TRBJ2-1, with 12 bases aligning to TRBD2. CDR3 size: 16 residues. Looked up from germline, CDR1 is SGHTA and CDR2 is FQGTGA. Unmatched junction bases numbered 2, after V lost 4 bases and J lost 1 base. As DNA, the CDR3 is TGTGCCAGCAGCTCTCTAGCGGGAGGGTCCTACAATGAGCAGTTCTTC. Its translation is CASSSLAGGSYNEQFF.